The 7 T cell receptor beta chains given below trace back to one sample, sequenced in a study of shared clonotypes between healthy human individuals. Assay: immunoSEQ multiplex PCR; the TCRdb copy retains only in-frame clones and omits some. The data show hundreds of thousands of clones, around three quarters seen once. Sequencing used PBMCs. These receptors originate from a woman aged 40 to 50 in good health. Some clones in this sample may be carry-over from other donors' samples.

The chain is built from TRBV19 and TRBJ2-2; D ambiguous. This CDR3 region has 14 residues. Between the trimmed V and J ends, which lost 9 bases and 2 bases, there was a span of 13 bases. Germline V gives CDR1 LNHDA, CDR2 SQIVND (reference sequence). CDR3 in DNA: TGTGCCAGCCGGCCGGGCCCTAACACCGGGGAGCTGTTTTTT. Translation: CASRPGPNTGELFF.

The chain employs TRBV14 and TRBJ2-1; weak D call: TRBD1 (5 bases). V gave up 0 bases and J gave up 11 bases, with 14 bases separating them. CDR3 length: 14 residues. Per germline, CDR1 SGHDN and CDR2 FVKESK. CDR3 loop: CASSQDMGLNKQFF. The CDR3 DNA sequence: TGTGCCAGCAGCCAAGATATGGGGCTAAACAAGCAGTTCTTC.

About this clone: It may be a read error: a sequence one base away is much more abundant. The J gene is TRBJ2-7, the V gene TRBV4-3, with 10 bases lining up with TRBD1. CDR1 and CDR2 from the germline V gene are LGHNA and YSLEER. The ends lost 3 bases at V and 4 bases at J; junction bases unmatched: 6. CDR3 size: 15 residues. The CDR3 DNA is TGCGCCAGCAGCCAGACCGGGACAGGGGCTTACGAGCAGTACTTC. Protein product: CASSQTGTGAYEQYF.

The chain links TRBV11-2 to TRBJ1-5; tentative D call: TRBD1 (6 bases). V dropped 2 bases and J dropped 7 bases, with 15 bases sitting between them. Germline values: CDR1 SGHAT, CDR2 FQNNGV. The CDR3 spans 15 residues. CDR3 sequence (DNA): TGTGCCAGCAGCTTACATCGGGGGCAAGGGCAGCCCCAGCATTTT. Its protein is CASSLHRGQGQPQHF.

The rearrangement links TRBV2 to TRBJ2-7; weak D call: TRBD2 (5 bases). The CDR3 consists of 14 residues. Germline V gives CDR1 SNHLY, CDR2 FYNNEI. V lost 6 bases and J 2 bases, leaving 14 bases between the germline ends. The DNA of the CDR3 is TGTGCCAGCAGCCCCGGACTCTCCACCTACGAGCAGTACTTC. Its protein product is CASSPGLSTYEQYF.

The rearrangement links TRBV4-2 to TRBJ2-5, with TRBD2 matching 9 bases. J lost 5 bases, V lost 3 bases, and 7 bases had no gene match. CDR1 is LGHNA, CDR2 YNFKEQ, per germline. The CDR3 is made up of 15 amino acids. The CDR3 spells CASSQEAGGWETQYF. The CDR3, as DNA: TGTGCCAGCAGCCAGGAAGCGGGAGGCTGGGAGACCCAGTACTTC.

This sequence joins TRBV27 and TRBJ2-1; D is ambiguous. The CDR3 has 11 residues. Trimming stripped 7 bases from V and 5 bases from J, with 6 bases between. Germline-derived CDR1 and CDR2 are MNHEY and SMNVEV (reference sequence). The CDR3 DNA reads TGTGCCAGCACCGTGAACAATGAGCAGTTCTTC. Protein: CASTVNNEQFF.